This T cell receptor beta chain was identified in a study of blood T cell repertoires in COVID-19. For the study at large: From T cells, B-cell-depleted T cells, or PBMCs came the material, which was cDNA or gDNA.

Authors' processing steps: Quantification of nucleated cells was approximated via reference gene primer amplification. TCRdb keeps only in-frame clones here, not all; method: immunoSEQ multiplex PCR. V, J and clone size derive from that table, while D and trimming were established from the DNA sequence. The table lists tens of thousands of clones, 85% to 90% of them singletons. The V gene's germline CDR1 is MDHEN and CDR2 SYDVKM. CDR3 length equals 15 residues. V was pared by 6 bases and J by 7 bases, with 9 bases of the junction left unmatched. This receptor was identified in a human donor in a cohort sampled during active COVID-19. Sequences were obtained from peripheral blood. This chain links TRBV28 with TRBJ2-1; 10 bases line up with TRBD2. The CDR3 spells CASSPGASGSNEQFF. The DNA for the CDR3 is TGTGCCAGCAGCCCTGGCGCTAGCGGGAGTAATGAGCAGTTCTTC.